Listed below are T cell receptor beta chains from one sample, sequenced in a study of T-cell memory formation after mild COVID-19. MiXCR, run by TCRdb on the 5' RACE reads, gives a single entry per CDR3 protein. The data contain around 420,000 distinct CDR3 sequences, 20% to 25% of them singletons. Sequences were obtained from PBMCs or a T cell subset sorted from them (not recorded which). These receptors came from an adult woman who had mild COVID-19 (a few samples of this study predate the infection). Cell type and time point are not known. The CDR3 runs from the conserved cysteine through the conserved F or W. The D gene is left open where the match is weak. Size is omitted from some rows. Given values are once, few, many or a class for expanded clones.

few	TRBV7-2	TRBD2	TRBJ2-1	TGTGCCAGCAGCCCTATAGCGGGGGCGAACAATGAGCAGTTCTTC	CASSPIAGANNEQFF
-	TRBV29-1	TRBD1	TRBJ2-1	TGCAGCGTTTACCGACCGGGACAGTCCTCCCAGTTCTTC	CSVYRPGQSSQFF
few	TRBV4-1	TRBD1	TRBJ1-1	TGCGCCAGCATGGACAGGGAATTCGCTGAAGCTTTCTTT	CASMDREFAEAFF
-	TRBV27	TRBD1	TRBJ1-1	TGTGCCAGCAGTTTAGTTTGGGACAGGGGGCCGAGCGGCACTGAAGCTTTCTTT	CASSLVWDRGPSGTEAFF
-	TRBV19	-	TRBJ1-1	TGTGCCAGTACGGCCGGACATGACAGATTCTTT	CASTAGHDRFF
-	TRBV6-5	-	TRBJ2-7	TGTGCCAGCGGCTTAATGGAAAAGGCCTACGAGCAGTACTTC	CASGLMEKAYEQYF
-	TRBV6-5	-	TRBJ2-7	TGTGCCAGCAGTTACTCAGCCAGGGGAGCCTACGAGCAGTACTTC	CASSYSARGAYEQYF
once	TRBV24-1	-	TRBJ2-5	TGTGCCACTATGGGGTCCCAAGAGACCCAGTACTTC	CATMGSQETQYF
-	TRBV27	-	TRBJ1-1	TGTGCCAGCAGTCCATCGTTGGGATGGACTGAAGCTTTCTTT	CASSPSLGWTEAFF
-	TRBV30	-	TRBJ1-2	TGTGCCTGGAGTCTCGGCATAAACTATGGCTACACCTTC	CAWSLGINYGYTF
once	TRBV29-1	-	TRBJ1-2	TGCAGCGTTTCTCCTCCGGGCCTTAACTATGGCTACACCTTC	CSVSPPGLNYGYTF
many	TRBV27	-	TRBJ2-1	TGTGCCAGCAGTTTAGAGAAGTGGGGCCATTTCTTC	CASSLEKWGHFF
-	TRBV7-9	TRBD2	TRBJ2-1	TGTGCCAGCAGCTCGAACAGCGTAGCGGGAGGCAATGAGCAGTTCTTC	CASSSNSVAGGNEQFF
-	TRBV4-1	-	TRBJ2-1	TGCGCCAGCAGCCAAGTGAGGGGAAATCCCTACAATGAGCAGTTCTTC	CASSQVRGNPYNEQFF
-	TRBV2	-	TRBJ1-5	TGTGCCAGCAGTGATCGGCGTAACAATCAGCCCCAGCATTTT	CASSDRRNNQPQHF
few	TRBV29-1	-	TRBJ2-2	TGCAGCGTTGTTGGACGGGCGGCGAGGGAGCTGTTTTTT	CSVVGRAARELFF
few	TRBV5-1	TRBD1	TRBJ2-1	TGCGCCAGCAGCACCGGACAGGGGGCGGGGGATGAGCAGTTCTTC	CASSTGQGAGDEQFF
few	TRBV7-3	TRBD2	TRBJ2-3	TGTGCCAGCAGCGCCACGGGCGGGGGGGCCCTCGGAGATACGCAGTATTTT	CASSATGGGALGDTQYF
few	TRBV11-2	-	TRBJ1-4	TGTGCCAGCAGCTTAGAGTGGGGATCCGAAAAACTGTTTTTT	CASSLEWGSEKLFF
few	TRBV7-7	-	TRBJ2-1	TGTGCCAGCAGTCCCTCCCAGGGAGGTTACAATGAGCAGTTCTTC	CASSPSQGGYNEQFF
-	TRBV7-9	TRBD1	TRBJ2-1	TGTGCCAGCAGCTCCAGCGGACAGGGGGGCACCTACAATGAGCAGTTCTTC	CASSSSGQGGTYNEQFF
-	TRBV25-1	TRBD1	TRBJ2-3	TGTGCCAGCAGTGGGTGGACAGGTGGAATCACAGATACGCAGTATTTT	CASSGWTGGITDTQYF
-	TRBV9	-	TRBJ2-1	TGTGCCAGCAGCGTATCTCCGGGGCCACCCCCCTACAATGAGCAGTTCTTC	CASSVSPGPPPYNEQFF
few	TRBV4-1	-	TRBJ2-7	TGCGCCAGCAGCCATGGAGGAGCCTACGAGCAGTACTTC	CASSHGGAYEQYF
-	TRBV6-5	-	TRBJ2-3	TGTGCCAGCAGACCGAGAGGAGGCACAGATACGCAGTATTTT	CASRPRGGTDTQYF
-	TRBV27	-	TRBJ2-1	TGTGCCAGCAGTCCTAATCCGGTTGTGTCCTACAATGAGCAGTTCTTC	CASSPNPVVSYNEQFF
many	TRBV5-1	-	TRBJ2-1	TGCGCCAGCCGGAATGGGTTGGGTAGCCTACCAATCGGCTCCTACAATGAGCAGTTCTTC	CASRNGLGSLPIGSYNEQFF
-	TRBV7-9	-	TRBJ1-1	TGTGCCAGCAGCCTAGGAGGGGTACAGAACACTGAAGCTTTCTTT	CASSLGGVQNTEAFF
many	TRBV5-1	-	TRBJ2-7	TGCGCCAGCAGCTTGGGTGGCAGAACCTACGAGCAGTACTTC	CASSLGGRTYEQYF
-	TRBV5-5	-	TRBJ2-7	TGTGCCAGCACCATGGACTACGAGCAGTACTTC	CASTMDYEQYF
few	TRBV11-2	-	TRBJ2-4	TGTGCCAGCAGCTTAGGATCCTGGGGACCCAAAAACATTCAGTACTTC	CASSLGSWGPKNIQYF
-	TRBV27	-	TRBJ2-3	TGTGCCAGCAGTCCGGACATGGCAGATACGCAGTATTTT	CASSPDMADTQYF
-	TRBV7-9	-	TRBJ1-1	TGTGCCAGCAGTCCGAAGGACAGTATGGGCACTGAAGCTTTCTTT	CASSPKDSMGTEAFF
few	TRBV7-8	-	TRBJ2-1	TGTGCCAGCTTCGCCCCAGGGGATGAGCAGTTCTTC	CASFAPGDEQFF
few	TRBV13	-	TRBJ2-1	TGTGCCAGCAGCTCGAAACCAAGCCGCGAGCAGTTCTTC	CASSSKPSREQFF
-	TRBV20-1	-	TRBJ2-5	TGCAGTGCTACCCTGGGCTGGTACCAAGAGACCCAGTACTTC	CSATLGWYQETQYF
-	TRBV12-3/TRBV12-4	-	TRBJ1-2	TGTGCCAGCAGTTTAGCTAGGCAGCCGATTAAGGGCTACACCTTC	CASSLARQPIKGYTF
few	TRBV4-3	TRBD2	TRBJ2-7	TGCGCCAGCAGCCAGACTAGCGCCCACGAGCAGTACTTC	CASSQTSAHEQYF
-	TRBV24-1	TRBD1	TRBJ2-1	TGTGCCACCCGCGGACCGACAGGGGAGTTCTATGAGCAGTTCTTC	CATRGPTGEFYEQFF
many	TRBV5-1	TRBD1	TRBJ1-2	TGCGCCAGCAGCGAAACAGGGGCGGTGGACTATGGCTACACCTTC	CASSETGAVDYGYTF
-	TRBV20-1	-	TRBJ2-7	TGCAGTGCTAGAGCGGGGGCTCTCGAGCAGTACTTC	CSARAGALEQYF
-	TRBV2	TRBD2	TRBJ2-3	TGTGCCAGCAGCTATACTAGCGGGAGGAGCACAGATACGCAGTATTTT	CASSYTSGRSTDTQYF